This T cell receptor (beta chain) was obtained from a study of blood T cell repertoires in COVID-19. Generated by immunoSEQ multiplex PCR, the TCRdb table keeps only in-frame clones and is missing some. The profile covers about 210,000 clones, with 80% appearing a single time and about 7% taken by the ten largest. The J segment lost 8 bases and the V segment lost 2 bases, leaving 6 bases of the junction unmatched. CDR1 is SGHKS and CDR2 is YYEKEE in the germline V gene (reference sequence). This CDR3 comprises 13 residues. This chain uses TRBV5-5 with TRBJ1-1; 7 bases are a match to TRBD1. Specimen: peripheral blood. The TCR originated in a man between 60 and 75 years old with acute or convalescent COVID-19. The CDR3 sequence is CASSLMSGGEAFF. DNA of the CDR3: TGTGCCAGCAGCTTAATGTCAGGGGGGGAAGCTTTCTTT. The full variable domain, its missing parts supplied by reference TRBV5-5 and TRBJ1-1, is DAGVTQSPTHLIKTRGQQVTLRCSPISGHKSVSWYQQVLGQGPQFIFQYYEKEERGRGNFPDRFSARQFPNYSSELNVNALLLGDSALYLCASSLMSGGEAFFGQGTRLTVV.